The 32 T cell receptor beta chains below all came from one sample that was sequenced in a study of control samples from healthy donors and cancer patients (dated by TCRdb to about 2020). Library preparation was by the immunoSEQ multiplex PCR assay. TCRdb mirrors the immuneACCESS table, restricted to in-frame sequences. Some clones are absent from its copies; in checked studies, under half trace to an unresolved V gene, and the reason for the others is unknown. Here the sample has approximately 69,000 clones; about nine tenths occur a single time. The top ten hold approximately 5% of the sample. The sequencing input was PBMCs. All receptors come from a man in his sixties with colorectal cancer.

This clone has just one count. The chain employs TRBV7-9 and TRBJ2-1; D gene uncertain. The germline CDR1 and CDR2 sequences are SEHNR and FQNEAQ (reference sequence). The CDR3 runs 11 residues. The ends were cut back, 5 bases at V and 6 bases at J, with 5 bases in the middle. CDR3 nucleotides: TGTGCCAGCAGCATCGTCAATGAGCAGTTCTTC. Protein product: CASSIVNEQFF.

The chain combines TRBV6-2 or TRBV6-3 with TRBJ2-5, with D maybe TRBD2 (5 bases). CDR3 length equals 15 residues. V was clipped by 5 bases and J by 2 bases, with 15 bases between them. Germline V gives CDR1 MNHEY, CDR2 SVGEGT. This chain's CDR3 is CASSHGGRQQETQYF. The CDR3 region has the DNA TGTGCCAGCAGTCACGGAGGTCGCCAACAAGAGACCCAGTACTTC.

The V call is TRBV10-3, the J call TRBJ2-3; no definite D call. CDR1 is ENHRY and CDR2 is SYGVKD in the germline V gene. CDR3 size: 12 residues. Trimming removed 8 bases at V and 0 bases at J, with 6 bases between. The CDR3 here is CAIAPSTDTQYF. The DNA for the CDR3 is TGTGCCATCGCCCCAAGCACAGATACGCAGTATTTT.

This clone occurred a few times. J is TRBJ1-2 and V is TRBV5-1, with D maybe TRBD1 (5 bases). The germline gives CDR1 SGHRS, CDR2 YFSETQ. Trimming removed 4 bases at V and 2 bases at J, with 15 bases between. The length of the CDR3 is 15 residues. CDR3 nucleotides: TGCGCCAGCAGCCCCTGGGGCAGGGAAAACTATGGCTACACCTTC. Translated: CASSPWGRENYGYTF.

This chain uses TRBV5-1 with TRBJ2-1; D gene ambiguous. CDR3 length: 11 residues. V lost 6 bases and J lost 4, with 5 bases in between. Germline CDR1 SGHRS, CDR2 YFSETQ. CDR3 sequence (DNA): TGCGCCAGCATGGGGTACAATGAGCAGTTCTTC. Protein: CASMGYNEQFF.

Only one count was recorded for this clone. The chain employs TRBV11-2 and TRBJ2-7; TRBD2 matches at 10 bases. The junction had 6 bases not matched to a gene; V was cut back by 4 bases and J by 0 bases. The germline V gene has CDR1 SGHAT and CDR2 FQNNGV. The CDR3 is 16 amino acids. The CDR3 DNA sequence: TGTGCCAGCAGCTCCCGGACTAGCGGAAACTCCTACGAGCAGTACTTC. Amino acid sequence: CASSSRTSGNSYEQYF.

The rearrangement uses TRBV7-9 and TRBJ2-4, with TRBD2 identical over 10 bases. In germline, CDR1 is SEHNR, CDR2 FQNEAQ (reference sequence). The CDR3 is made up of 16 amino acids. Germline trimming cut 3 bases from V and 5 bases from J; bases unmatched to any gene: 7. The chain's CDR3 is CASSFGIAGGQNIQYF. The CDR3 coding sequence is TGTGCCAGCAGCTTTGGGATAGCGGGGGGACAAAACATTCAGTACTTC.

The chain has TRBV29-1 and TRBJ2-3; 8 bases line up with TRBD2. The CDR3 is 15 residues long. With V trimmed by 7 bases and J by 4 bases, 13 bases remained unmatched. The germline V gene has CDR1 SQVTM and CDR2 ANQGSEA. The CDR3 DNA sequence: TGCAGCGCCGATGGTACCGGGGGGGCCGCAGATACGCAGTATTTT. The encoded protein is CSADGTGGAADTQYF.

The CDR3 coding sequence is TGTGCCAGCAGTTTATGGTTAGCAGATACGCAGTATTTT. Its translation is CASSLWLADTQYF. The genes are TRBV27 and TRBJ2-3; D is uncertain. The CDR3 runs 13 residues. Trimming removed 1 base at V and 4 bases at J, with 6 bases between. Germline V gene lookup returns CDR1 MNHEY and CDR2 SMNVEV (reference sequence).

The chain recombines TRBV6-5 with TRBJ1-6; D is perhaps TRBD1 (5 bases). The germline CDR1 and CDR2 sequences are MNHEY and SVGAGI. Deletions cut 7 bases from V and 3 bases from J, with 10 bases between. The CDR3 runs 14 residues. CDR3 coding DNA: TGTGCCAGCACCAGGGACCTCTATAATTCACCCCTCCACTTT. Protein product: CASTRDLYNSPLHF.

V gene TRBV5-5 combines with J gene TRBJ1-6; D possibly corresponds to TRBD1 (6 bases). Germline V gene data show CDR1 as SGHKS and CDR2 as YYEKEE (reference sequence). CDR3 length: 15 amino acids. Trimming shortened V by 4 bases and J by 7 bases, and 15 bases separated the two germline ends. The CDR3 nucleotides are TGTGCCAGCAGCCGGGCATCGGGGGGCAATTCACCCCTCCACTTT. Translation gives CASSRASGGNSPLHF.

As regards this clone: One end of the junction fails to match germline, which may point to a read error. The chain recombines TRBV9 with TRBJ1-3, with D unclear. Germline V gives CDR1 SGDLS, CDR2 YYNGEE. The CDR3 consists of 12 residues. CDR3 sequence: CASSVEAGPLHF. In DNA, the CDR3 is TGTGCCAGCAGCGTAGAGGCAGGCCCGTTACATTTT. The variable domain in full, with the rest retrieved from reference TRBV9 and TRBJ1-3, is DSGVTQTPKHLITATGQRVTLRCSPRSGDLSVYWYQQSLDQGLQFLIQYYNGEERAKGNILERFSAQQFPDLHSELNLSSLELGDSALYFCASSVEAGPLHFGEGSWLTVV.

The CDR3 DNA is TGTGCCACCAGGTCTGGCACTGAAGCTTTCTTT. Encoded protein: CATRSGTEAFF. This sequence joins TRBV24-1 and TRBJ1-1; D gene unclear. The germline gives CDR1 KGHDR, CDR2 SFDVKD. V lost 7 bases, J lost 4 bases, and 6 bases lay in between. The CDR3 contains 11 residues.

This sequence joins TRBV5-8 and TRBJ1-1; 7 nucleotides match TRBD1. Germline CDR1 is SGHTS and CDR2 is YDEGEE. The V gene end was trimmed by 6 bases and the J gene end by 3 bases; junction bases not matched to a gene: 20. The CDR3 has 18 residues. The CDR3, as DNA: TGTGCCAGCATTATCCCCCCGGCCCGGGACAGAGGGGACACTGAAGCTTTCTTT. It codes for CASIIPPARDRGDTEAFF.

The chain combines TRBV12-5 with TRBJ1-1; the D is unclear. The CDR3 contains 11 residues. With 7 bases removed from V and 8 bases from J, the gap between germline ends came to 11 bases. CDR1 is LGHNT, CDR2 FRNRAP, per germline. The CDR3 bases are TGTGCTAGTGCCCTAGACCAGGAAGCTTTCTTT. This gives the protein CASALDQEAFF.

In its sample, this clone was seen once. The J gene is TRBJ1-6, the V gene TRBV5-8, with D possibly matching TRBD1 (6 bases). The CDR3 runs 16 residues. Between the trimmed V and J ends, which lost 0 bases and 7 bases, there was a span of 14 bases. Germline CDR1 reads SGHTS; CDR2 reads YDEGEE. CDR3 DNA: TGTGCCAGCAGCTTGGCCGGAGGACAGACAAATTCACCCCTCCACTTT. It specifies CASSLAGGQTNSPLHF.

V and J are TRBV3-1 (or the pseudogene TRBV3-2) and TRBJ1-4; possible D gene TRBD1, 6 bases. Looked up from germline, CDR1 is LGHDT and CDR2 is YNNKEL (reference sequence). CDR3 size: 12 residues. V shed 4 bases and J shed 12 bases, with 12 bases lying between them. The CDR3 reads CASSRGGLELFF. The CDR3 nucleotides are TGTGCCAGCAGCCGGGGGGGGCTAGAACTGTTTTTT.

This chain uses TRBV9 with TRBJ2-1; 7 bases map to TRBD2. CDR1 is SGDLS, CDR2 YYNGEE, per germline. This CDR3 comprises 14 residues. With 3 bases clipped from V and 6 bases from J, the junction kept 6 bases outside the gene matches. CDR3 bases: TGTGCCAGCAGCGCAAGCGGGACCTTCAATGAGCAGTTCTTC. Residues: CASSASGTFNEQFF.

The chain links TRBV7-2 to TRBJ2-5; TRBD2 might be the D (7 bases). CDR1 SGHTA and CDR2 FQGNSA come from the germline V gene. Trimming removed 4 bases from V and 5 bases from J, with 14 bases in between. This CDR3 has 14 amino acids. The CDR3 coding sequence is TGTGCCAGCAGCTCGCGGGGGCACCGGGAGACCCAGTACTTC. Protein sequence: CASSSRGHRETQYF. Looking up the rest from reference TRBV7-2 and TRBJ2-5 gives the full variable domain: GAGVSQSPSNKVTEKGKDVELRCDPISGHTALYWYRQSLGQGLEFLIYFQGNSAPDKSGLPSDRFSAERTGGSVSTLTIQRTQQEDSAVYLCASSSRGHRETQYFGPGTRLLVL.

The rearrangement joins TRBV2 to TRBJ1-5; 7 nucleotides agree with TRBD1. Germline trimming cut 6 bases from V and 3 bases from J; bases unmatched to any gene: 8. CDR1 and CDR2 (germline): SNHLY, FYNNEI. The CDR3 contains 15 residues. CDR3 protein: CASRADRVLNQPQHF. The CDR3 coding sequence is TGTGCCAGCAGGGCCGACAGGGTCCTCAATCAGCCCCAGCATTTT.

V usage is TRBV27 and J usage is TRBJ2-2; D gene unclear. Looked up from germline, CDR1 is MNHEY and CDR2 is SMNVEV (reference sequence). The CDR3 totals 15 residues. Trimming took 3 bases from V and 3 from J, leaving 11 bases between them. The CDR3 DNA reads TGTGCCAGCAGTTTGGGTAGTGGTTACACCGGGGAGCTGTTTTTT. It codes for CASSLGSGYTGELFF.

The V call is TRBV11-2, the J call TRBJ2-5; a weak D match, TRBD2 (6 bases). Trimming stripped 1 base from V and 5 bases from J, with 11 bases between. The CDR3 is made up of 14 amino acids. CDR1 and CDR2 from the germline V gene are SGHAT and FQNNGV. The CDR3 is CASSLAGDGETQYF. CDR3 DNA sequence: TGTGCCAGCAGCTTAGCGGGGGACGGGGAGACCCAGTACTTC.

The V gene is TRBV19, the J gene TRBJ1-4; possibly TRBD1 for D (5 bases). The germline V gene has CDR1 LNHDA and CDR2 SQIVND (reference sequence). Trimming stripped 8 bases from V and 8 bases from J, with 18 bases between. This CDR3 has 14 residues. CDR3 nucleotide sequence: TGTGCCAGTGCAGACGGGGGAATGGGCGAAAAACTGTTTTTT. Translation gives CASADGGMGEKLFF.

The rearrangement uses TRBV24-1 and TRBJ2-3, with TRBD1 as a possible D gene (6 bases). V was clipped by 9 bases and J by 2 bases, with 17 bases between them. The CDR3 is made up of 15 amino acids. CDR1 and CDR2 from the germline V gene are KGHDR and SFDVKD. The CDR3, as DNA: TGTGCCACCTCGCGGCCAGGGGCGTTCACAGATACGCAGTATTTT. Translated, it gives CATSRPGAFTDTQYF.

This clone came up once. The J gene is TRBJ1-3, the V gene TRBV30; the D is unclear. The V end lost 0 bases, the J end lost 6 bases, and 3 bases lay between the germline ends. Germline assignment: CDR1 GTSNPN and CDR2 SVGIG (reference sequence). The CDR3 spans 11 residues. The DNA of the CDR3 is TGTGCCTGGAGTGTACAAAACACCATATATTTT. This translates into CAWSVQNTIYF.

The chain couples TRBV12-3 or TRBV12-4 to TRBJ2-3; D unclear. The CDR3 is 12 residues long. V was shortened by 8 bases and J by 7 bases, with 13 bases between the two germline ends. The CDR3 sequence is CASRFLQHTQYF. As DNA, the CDR3 is TGTGCCAGCCGCTTTTTACAACATACGCAGTATTTT.

The chain is built from TRBV5-6 and TRBJ1-1; TRBD1 aligns across 12 bases. Germline loops: CDR1 SGHDT, CDR2 YYEEEE. The CDR3 spans 19 residues. V was clipped by 1 base and J by 4 bases; unmatched bases: 14. The CDR3, as DNA: TGTGCCAGCAGCTTGATTTGGGGACAGGGGGCCGAGTTGAGCACTGAAGCTTTCTTT. Translation: CASSLIWGQGAELSTEAFF.

The rearrangement links TRBV4-1 to TRBJ2-3; D remains ambiguous. The CDR3 extends over 14 amino acids. The ends were cut back, 4 bases at V and 4 bases at J, with 12 bases in the middle. Germline V gene sequence: CDR1 MGHRA, CDR2 YSYEKL. DNA of the CDR3: TGCGCCAGCAGCCCCTCCCGTGGAGCAGATACGCAGTATTTT. Translation gives CASSPSRGADTQYF.

This chain uses TRBV30 with TRBJ2-1, with TRBD2 matching 9 bases. The J segment lost 11 bases and the V segment lost 0 bases, leaving 8 bases of the junction unmatched. Germline values: CDR1 GTSNPN, CDR2 SVGIG (reference sequence). The CDR3 has 14 residues. CDR3 protein: CAWSVAGGPGQQFF. CDR3 nucleotides: TGTGCCTGGAGTGTAGCGGGGGGCCCGGGGCAGCAGTTCTTC. Using reference TRBV30 and TRBJ2-1 for the parts outside the CDR3, the full variable domain is SQTIHQWPATLVQPVGSPLSLECTVEGTSNPNLYWYRQAAGRGLQLLFYSVGIGQISSEVPQNLSASRPQDRQFILSSKKLLLSDSGFYLCAWSVAGGPGQQFFGPGTRLTVL.

This chain uses TRBV5-8 with TRBJ2-1; 10 bases fit TRBD2. The CDR3 is 12 residues long. Germline CDR1 and CDR2: SGHTS and YDEGEE. Trimming removed 0 bases from V and 12 bases from J; junction bases left unmatched: 0. The CDR3: CASSLGLAGQFF. The CDR3 DNA is TGTGCCAGCAGCTTGGGACTAGCGGGGCAGTTCTTC.

The CDR3 is CASSLVLDTQYF. The CDR3 DNA is TGTGCCAGCAGTTTAGTGCTAGATACGCAGTATTTT. The chain joins TRBV12-3 or TRBV12-4 to TRBJ2-3; D remains unclear. This CDR3 comprises 12 residues. V lost 1 base to trimming and J lost 5 bases, with 4 bases between them.

The chain uses TRBV9 and TRBJ1-3; D call uncertain. Germline-derived CDR1 and CDR2 are SGDLS and YYNGEE. The CDR3 is 13 residues long. The V gene lost 0 bases and the J gene lost 3 bases, with 4 bases spanning the gap. The CDR3: CASSVDLGNTIYF. The CDR3 coding sequence is TGTGCCAGCAGCGTAGATCTTGGAAACACCATATATTTT.